This passage covers 16 T cell receptor beta chains from one sample sequenced in a study of neurological immune-mediated disorders. TCRdb re-analysed the 5' RACE reads in MiXCR, keeping a single row per CDR3 protein. The sample lists more than 45,000 distinct CDR3 sequences, under 4.5% occurring once. Sequencing was done on a sample of PBMCs. These receptors came from a woman in her twenties or thirties with multiple sclerosis.

In its sample, this clonotype was seen many times. The rearrangement links TRBV5-1 to TRBJ2-6, with D hard to call. V lost 6 bases and J lost 3, with 10 bases in between. CDR3 length equals 14 residues. Germline CDR1 reads SGHRS; CDR2 reads YFSETQ. CDR3 loop: CASMRGLGANVLTF. CDR3 nucleotides: TGCGCCAGCATGCGTGGCCTTGGGGCCAACGTCCTGACTTTC.

This clonotype was detected ten times or more. The chain links TRBV7-2 to TRBJ2-5, with D possibly being TRBD1 (7 bases). Per the germline V gene, CDR1 is SGHTA and CDR2 is FQGNSA. The CDR3 runs to 15 residues. V was cut by 2 bases and J by 5 bases, with 15 bases left in between. The chain's CDR3 is CASSLSQGGWETQYF. CDR3 DNA sequence: TGTGCCAGCAGCTTATCCCAGGGGGGCTGGGAGACCCAGTACTTC.

This clonotype was detected ten times or more. This chain uses TRBV15 with TRBJ2-3; D is ambiguous. V lost 0 bases and J 5 bases, leaving 6 bases between the germline ends. The CDR3 spans 13 residues. Germline CDR1 LNHNV, CDR2 YYDKDF (reference sequence). As DNA, the CDR3 is TGTGCCACCAGCAGAGATCATGTAGATACGCAGTATTTT. This translates into CATSRDHVDTQYF.

This clonotype was seen repeatedly, ten times or more. The CDR3 DNA reads TGTGCCAGCAGCTTGGCGGAAGGGTCCACCCAGCATTTT. Its protein product is CASSLAEGSTQHF. The J gene is TRBJ1-5, the V gene TRBV5-6, with unresolved D. Germline loops: CDR1 SGHDT, CDR2 YYEEEE. The V end was cut by 0 bases, the J end by 11 bases, with 12 bases between. The CDR3 is 13 amino acids.

This clonotype was counted many times. The chain uses TRBV5-6 and TRBJ2-5; 8 bases align to TRBD2. The V segment lost 4 bases and the J segment 4 bases; nucleotides outside the gene matches: 3. From germline, CDR1 is SGHDT and CDR2 YYEEEE. The CDR3 has 13 residues. The CDR3 DNA reads TGTGCCAGCAGCAATAGCGGGGCAGAGACCCAGTACTTC. It codes for CASSNSGAETQYF.

This clonotype was seen ten or more times. V and J are TRBV7-2 and TRBJ2-1, with 8 positions matching TRBD2. Germline assignment: CDR1 SGHTA and CDR2 FQGNSA. There are 16 residues in the CDR3. Trimming at V came to 7 bases and at J to 6 bases, leaving 14 bases not matched to a gene. CDR3 sequence reads: CASTEGVGRALNEQFF. The DNA of the CDR3 is TGTGCCAGCACCGAAGGGGTCGGGAGGGCCCTCAATGAGCAGTTCTTC.

This clonotype was recorded many times. The chain is built from TRBV7-9 and TRBJ2-1; a possible D gene is TRBD1 (6 bases). V was pared by 1 base and J by 0 bases, with 10 bases between. The length of the CDR3 is 16 residues. Looked up from germline, CDR1 is SEHNR and CDR2 is FQNEAQ (reference sequence). The CDR3 DNA reads as TGTGCCAGCAGCTTAGATCAGGGGCACTCCTACAATGAGCAGTTCTTC. As protein: CASSLDQGHSYNEQFF.

This clonotype was recorded at least ten times. The rearrangement joins TRBV18 to TRBJ1-1; D is possibly TRBD1 (6 bases). Germline lookup yields CDR1 KGHSH and CDR2 LQKENI. The V gene lost 2 bases and the J gene lost 7 bases, with 8 bases spanning the gap. The CDR3 length is 12 residues. CDR3 sequence: CASSPKGGEAFF. CDR3 coding DNA: TGTGCCAGCTCACCAAAAGGGGGTGAAGCTTTCTTT. Full variable domain (outside the CDR3, taken from reference TRBV18 and TRBJ1-1): NAGVMQNPRHLVRRRGQEARLRCSPMKGHSHVYWYRQLPEEGLKFMVYLQKENIIDESGMPKERFSAEFPKEGPSILRIQQVVRGDSAAYFCASSPKGGEAFFGQGTRLTVV.

This clonotype was picked up many times. V gene TRBV11-2 combines with J gene TRBJ2-1; D remains ambiguous. Germline V lookup: CDR1 SGHAT, CDR2 FQNNGV. The CDR3 runs to 10 residues. The V end lost 4 bases, the J end lost 6 bases, and 1 base lay between the germline ends. The CDR3 sequence: CASSSNEQFF. The CDR3 region has the DNA TGTGCCAGCAGCTCCAATGAGCAGTTCTTC. Combining the CDR3 with reference TRBV11-2 and TRBJ2-1 gives the whole variable domain EAGVAQSPRYKIIEKRQSVAFWCNPISGHATLYWYQQILGQGPKLLIQFQNNGVVDDSQLPKDRFSAERLKGVDSTLKIQPAKLEDSAVYLCASSSNEQFFGPGTRLTVL.

This clonotype appeared many times. The rearrangement joins TRBV7-3 to TRBJ2-3; 12 bases align to TRBD2. After removal of 2 bases from V and 2 bases from J, the junction contained 8 bases not matched to a gene. The length of the CDR3 is 18 residues. In germline, CDR1 is SGHTA, CDR2 FQGTGA. In DNA, the CDR3 is TGTGCCAGCAGCTTAGGAGACAGACTAGCGGGGGCCACAGATACGCAGTATTTT. This sequence encodes CASSLGDRLAGATDTQYF.

This clonotype was found once. Given a much more abundant clone one base away, this may be a read error. The chain combines TRBV5-1 with TRBJ2-1; D gene unclear. The V end was cut by 0 bases, the J end by 1 base, with 8 bases between. There are 15 residues in the CDR3. Looked up from germline, CDR1 is SGHRS and CDR2 is YFSETQ. The CDR3 reads CASSLDPRSYNEQFF. In DNA form, the CDR3 reads TGCGCCAGCAGCTTGGATCCCAGATCCTACAATGAGCAGTTCTTC.

This clonotype came up many times. This chain connects TRBV25-1 to TRBJ1-4, with unresolved D. The germline V gene has CDR1 MGHDK and CDR2 SYGVNS. Trimming cost V 5 bases and J 0 bases, with 13 bases left between them. This CDR3 comprises 16 residues. Written as DNA, the CDR3 is TGTGCCAGCAGTCGAAGGCAGGCAGCAACTAATGAAAAACTGTTTTTT. It codes for CASSRRQAATNEKLFF.

This clonotype was counted many times. The chain links TRBV5-1 to TRBJ2-2; weak D call: TRBD1 (6 bases). CDR1 SGHRS and CDR2 YFSETQ come from the germline V gene. Trimming cost V 3 bases and J 0 bases, with 9 bases left between them. The CDR3 length is 15 residues. The CDR3: CASSSRGSNTGELFF. As DNA, the CDR3 is TGCGCCAGCAGCTCCAGGGGTTCGAACACCGGGGAGCTGTTTTTT.

This clonotype has ten or more counts. The chain has TRBV20-1 and TRBJ2-3, with 10 bases matching TRBD1. This CDR3 has 14 amino acids. In germline, CDR1 is DFQATT, CDR2 SNEGSKA (reference sequence). V lost 6 bases, J lost 1 base, and 4 bases stayed unmatched. The chain's CDR3 is CSAPGTGGTDTQYF. In DNA form, the CDR3 reads TGCAGTGCCCCCGGGACAGGGGGCACAGATACGCAGTATTTT.

As concerns this clonotype: Being one base from a much bigger clone, this may be a read error. This chain links TRBV29-1 with TRBJ2-7; D remains ambiguous. This CDR3 region has 13 residues. CDR1 is SQVTM, CDR2 ANQGSEA, per germline. V was clipped by 7 bases and J by 6 bases, with 19 bases between them. CDR3 sequence (DNA): TGCAGCGCCCCCGTAGACACCGACGGCGAGCAGTACTTC. Translating it yields CSAPVDTDGEQYF.

This clonotype has a count of ten or more. CDR3 residues: CASSPSGGPYNEQFF. In nucleotides, the CDR3 is TGCGCCAGCAGCCCAAGCGGGGGGCCATACAATGAGCAGTTCTTC. J is TRBJ2-1 and V is TRBV4-1; 9 nucleotides align to TRBD2. The germline V gene encodes CDR1 MGHRA and CDR2 YSYEKL. V lost 4 bases and J lost 4; bases outside the gene matches: 5. This CDR3 region has 15 residues.